The present T cell receptor (beta chain) was sequenced within a study of blood T cell repertoires in COVID-19. Across the study: There were acute and convalescent COVID-19 samples, and they came from the United States, Italy and Spain. Nucleic acid was either cDNA or gDNA, and it came from T cells, B-cell-depleted T cells, or PBMCs.

Individuals aged about 18 to 90 years were recruited from 24 US areas. Donors were grouped by their self-reported clinical history. This clone was detected only once. Repertoires were generated with immunoSEQ multiplex PCR, while TCRdb's copy carries only in-frame clones and drops some. This table holds under 200,000 clones, about 90% found once. This sequence originates from a woman aged 50 to 65 who had recovered from COVID-19. The sequenced sample was PBMCs or T cells enriched from blood (not recorded which).

CDR3 residues: CASSQVAGTSYNEQFF. Written as DNA, the CDR3 is TGCGCCAGCAGCCAAGTAGCGGGAACCTCCTACAATGAGCAGTTCTTC. This sequence joins TRBV4-3 and TRBJ2-1; TRBD2 matches 8 bases. This CDR3 region has 16 residues. Germline V gene lookup returns CDR1 LGHNA and CDR2 YSLEER. The V segment lost 1 base and the J segment 0 bases; nucleotides outside the gene matches: 2.